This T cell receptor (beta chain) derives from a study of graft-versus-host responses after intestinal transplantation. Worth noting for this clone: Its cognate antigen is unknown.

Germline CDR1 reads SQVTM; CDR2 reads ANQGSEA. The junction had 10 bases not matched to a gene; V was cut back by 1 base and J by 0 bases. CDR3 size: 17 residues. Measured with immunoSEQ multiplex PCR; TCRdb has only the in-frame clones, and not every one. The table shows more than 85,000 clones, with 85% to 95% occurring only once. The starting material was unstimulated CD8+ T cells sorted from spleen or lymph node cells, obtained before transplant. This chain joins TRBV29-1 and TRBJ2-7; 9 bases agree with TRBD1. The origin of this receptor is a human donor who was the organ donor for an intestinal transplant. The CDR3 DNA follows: TGCAGCGTTGAAGTATTATTTAGGGACAGGGTCTCCTACGAGCAGTACTTC. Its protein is CSVEVLFRDRVSYEQYF.